This passage covers 29 T cell receptor beta chains from one sample sequenced in a study of molecular identifiers for immune sequencing clone quantification. Via MiXCR, TCRdb re-called the PCR reads, giving one row per CDR3 protein. The profile shows some 590,000 distinct CDR3 sequences, about 25% of them singletons. Sequencing used naive CD8+ T cells from blood, with Jurkat cell RNA spiked in. Sample subset: FACS-sorted CD8+CD4-CCR7+CD45RA+ naive T cells. These receptors were taken from a human donor in good health. Some libraries in this study had Jurkat cell RNA spiked in.

The chain employs TRBV14 and TRBJ2-1; 8 bases match TRBD1. Trimming at V came to 5 bases and at J to 4 bases, leaving 4 bases not matched to a gene. Germline CDR1 is SGHDN and CDR2 is FVKESK. This CDR3 has 14 residues. CDR3 DNA: TGTGCCAGCAGCGCAGGGGGCGCGTACAATGAGCAGTTCTTC. This codes for CASSAGGAYNEQFF.

This clonotype has a count of ten or more. The gene calls are TRBV4-1 and TRBJ2-6, with unresolved D. The CDR3 loop spans 15 amino acids. The V and J ends lost 1 base and 1 base respectively, with 5 bases between them. Germline lookup yields CDR1 MGHRA and CDR2 YSYEKL. The CDR3 region has the DNA TGCGCCAGCAGCCAAGCCCCGTCTGGGGCCAACGTCCTGACTTTC. Protein sequence: CASSQAPSGANVLTF.

This clonotype has a single count. The chain recombines TRBV6-4 with TRBJ2-7, with TRBD2 identical over 11 bases. CDR1 MRHNA and CDR2 SNTAGT come from the germline V gene. This CDR3 has 14 residues. Unmatched junction bases numbered 5, after V lost 5 bases and J lost 5 bases. CDR3 in amino acids: CASSKLAGAHEQYF. DNA of the CDR3: TGTGCCAGCAGTAAACTAGCGGGAGCCCACGAGCAGTACTTC.

This chain links TRBV2 with TRBJ2-2, with 11 positions matching TRBD1. With V trimmed by 1 base and J by 10 bases, 5 bases remained unmatched. Germline V gene lookup returns CDR1 SNHLY and CDR2 FYNNEI. This CDR3 has 15 residues. As DNA, the CDR3 is TGTGCCAGCAGTGAAGGGACAGGGGGCGAAGAGGAGCTGTTTTTT. Encoded protein: CASSEGTGGEEELFF. Full variable domain (missing parts from reference TRBV2 and TRBJ2-2): EPEVTQTPSHQVTQMGQEVILRCVPISNHLYFYWYRQILGQKVEFLVSFYNNEISEKSEIFDDQFSVERPDGSNFTLKIRSTKLEDSAMYFCASSEGTGGEEELFFGEGSRLTVL.

The V gene is TRBV4-2, the J gene TRBJ1-4; D might be TRBD1 (5 bases). The germline V and J ends were trimmed by 1 base and 4 bases, with 10 bases remaining between them. Germline CDR1 is LGHNA and CDR2 is YNFKEQ. The CDR3 has 15 residues. As DNA, the CDR3 is TGTGCCAGCAGCCAAGGCAGGGCCCTTAATGAAAAACTGTTTTTT. It specifies CASSQGRALNEKLFF.

The chain is built from TRBV27 and TRBJ1-1; D is possibly TRBD1 (5 bases). Trimming shortened V by 4 bases and J by 5 bases, and 14 bases separated the two germline ends. Germline CDR1 and CDR2: MNHEY and SMNVEV (reference sequence). This CDR3 contains 14 residues. The CDR3: CASSSPVGRTEAFF. CDR3 nucleotide sequence: TGTGCCAGCAGTTCCCCTGTGGGGCGTACTGAAGCTTTCTTT.

This clonotype showed up just a few times. This chain uses TRBV4-1 with TRBJ2-2; 9 bases agree with TRBD1. V was clipped by 3 bases and J by 6 bases; unmatched bases: 5. Per germline, CDR1 MGHRA and CDR2 YSYEKL. The CDR3 runs 15 residues. The CDR3 protein is CASSHTGGAPGELFF. CDR3 in DNA: TGCGCCAGCAGCCATACAGGGGGCGCGCCCGGGGAGCTGTTTTTT.

This clonotype was counted many times. The chain employs TRBV7-6 and TRBJ2-7, with D unclear. Germline CDR1 is SGHVS and CDR2 is FNYEAQ. This CDR3 is 15 amino acids long. V lost 1 base and J 4 bases, leaving 14 bases between the germline ends. The CDR3 loop reads CASSLDQTSEYEQYF. The CDR3 bases are TGTGCCAGCAGCTTAGATCAGACCTCAGAGTACGAGCAGTACTTC.

This clonotype was counted a single time. A much larger clone lies a single base off, so this may be a read error. CDR3 protein: CASEEGTRELFF. In DNA, the CDR3 is TGTGCCAGCGAAGAGGGGACCCGGGAGCTGTTTTTT. The rearrangement links TRBV12-3 or TRBV12-4 to TRBJ2-2; D possibly matches TRBD1 or TRBD2 (5 bases each). This CDR3 contains 12 residues. V shed 8 bases and J shed 9 bases, with 13 bases lying between them.

The table lists this clonotype with many counts. The chain links TRBV7-9 to TRBJ2-3, with TRBD2 matching over 10 bases. This CDR3 comprises 18 residues. V lost 2 bases, J lost 1 base, and 9 bases stayed unmatched. Germline V gene sequence: CDR1 SEHNR, CDR2 FQNEAQ (reference sequence). CDR3 loop: CASSLTPLGTSGTDTQYF. The DNA for the CDR3 is TGTGCCAGCAGCTTAACCCCTCTGGGGACTAGCGGCACAGATACGCAGTATTTT.

This clonotype came up a few times. The DNA for the CDR3 is TGTGCCAGCAGCAGGACAGGGGGCCAGAACACTGAAGCTTTCTTT. This codes for CASSRTGGQNTEAFF. The rearrangement joins TRBV6-6 to TRBJ1-1, with 11 nucleotides matching TRBD1. Germline V gene lookup returns CDR1 MNHNY and CDR2 SVGAGI (reference sequence). This CDR3 region has 15 residues. The trim removed 6 bases at V and 1 base at J, leaving 4 bases unmatched.

At least ten counts were recorded for this clonotype. The V gene is TRBV6-2 or TRBV6-3, the J gene TRBJ2-6; no definite D call. The V end was cut by 2 bases, the J end by 12 bases, with 11 bases between. Germline loops: CDR1 MNHEY, CDR2 SVGEGT. The CDR3 contains 13 residues. CDR3: CASSYPLEVVLTF. As DNA, the CDR3 is TGTGCCAGCAGTTACCCGCTCGAGGTCGTCCTGACTTTC.

As to this clonotype: This may stem from a read error, because a much larger clone lies one nucleotide away. V and J are TRBV15 and TRBJ2-7; D gene uncertain. This CDR3 has 14 amino acids. Germline CDR1 reads LNHNV; CDR2 reads YYDKDF (reference sequence). In DNA form, the CDR3 reads TGTGCCACCGGCAGAGAGCCGGGCCCCTACGAGCAGTACTTC. This sequence encodes CATGREPGPYEQYF.

Only a few counts were recorded for this clonotype. The genes are TRBV28 and TRBJ2-1; D is possibly TRBD2 (5 bases). V dropped 5 bases and J dropped 10 bases, with 15 bases sitting between them. Per the germline V gene, CDR1 is MDHEN and CDR2 is SYDVKM. This CDR3 comprises 13 residues. Here the CDR3 reads CASSTSDFAEQFF. The CDR3 nucleotides read TGTGCCAGCAGTACCTCGGACTTCGCGGAGCAGTTCTTC.

This clonotype was observed at least ten times. The gene calls are TRBV21-1 and TRBJ2-4. TRBV21-1 counts as a pseudogene. The CDR3 extends over 13 amino acids. The DNA of the CDR3 is TGTGCCAGCATGGGTTTTTCCAAAAACATTCAGTACTTC. Protein sequence: CASMGFSKNIQYF.

As to this clonotype: A much larger clone differs from this one at a single base, so this may be a read error. The genes are TRBV20-1 and TRBJ1-2; the D is unclear. Germline V gives CDR1 DFQATT, CDR2 SNEGSKA (reference sequence). The CDR3 is made up of 12 amino acids. In nucleotides, the CDR3 is TGCAGTGCTCCCGCGAGTTTCTATGACTACACCTTC. The encoded protein is CSAPASFYDYTF.

The sample holds a few counts of this clonotype. The rearrangement uses TRBV6-5 and TRBJ2-6, with a tentative D call TRBD1 (6 bases). CDR1 and CDR2 from the germline V gene are MNHEY and SVGAGI. The CDR3 is 18 residues long. Trimming removed 3 bases from V and 0 bases from J, with 15 bases in between. Here the CDR3 DNA reads TGTGCCAGCAGTTATTGGGCAGGGGTGAGCTCTGGGGCCAACGTCCTGACTTTC. Translated: CASSYWAGVSSGANVLTF.

This chain connects TRBV24-1 to TRBJ1-5, with unresolved D. The germline CDR1 and CDR2 sequences are KGHDR and SFDVKD. CDR3 length: 14 residues. With 5 bases removed from V and 1 base from J, the gap between germline ends came to 8 bases. Here the CDR3 DNA reads TGTGCCACCAGTGGCGGACCGAGCAATCAGCCCCAGCATTTT. This translates into CATSGGPSNQPQHF.

This clonotype was seen many times. CDR3 DNA sequence: TGCGCCAGCAGCCCCAGGGGGCCCAACTATGGCTACACCTTC. Translated, it gives CASSPRGPNYGYTF. The V call is TRBV5-1, the J call TRBJ1-2, with 8 bases fitting TRBD1. The V and J ends lost 4 bases and 2 bases, in that order; junction bases with no gene match: 4. CDR1 is SGHRS and CDR2 is YFSETQ in the germline V gene. CDR3 length: 14 residues.

Notes on this clonotype: A much larger clone lies a single base off, so this may be a read error. The rearrangement links TRBV4-3 to TRBJ2-7; 7 bases line up with TRBD2. Germline V lookup: CDR1 LGHNA, CDR2 YSLEER. The CDR3 is made up of 15 amino acids. The CDR3 here is CASSQDRASGYGQYF. DNA for the CDR3: TGCGCCAGCAGCCAAGATCGCGCTAGCGGCTACGGGCAGTACTTC.

The rearrangement links TRBV4-3 to TRBJ2-7; 14 bases fit TRBD2. Unmatched junction bases numbered 4, after V lost 3 bases and J lost 6 bases. Germline lookup yields CDR1 LGHNA and CDR2 YSLEER. This CDR3 comprises 15 residues. CDR3 residues: CASSQGLAGVFEQYF. CDR3 DNA sequence: TGCGCCAGCAGCCAGGGACTAGCGGGAGTCTTCGAGCAGTACTTC.

This clonotype was found many times. The chain uses TRBV28 and TRBJ1-1, with D hard to call. CDR1 is MDHEN, CDR2 SYDVKM, per germline. V dropped 8 bases and J dropped 4 bases, with 11 bases sitting between them. The CDR3 is 12 residues long. The CDR3 DNA reads TGTGCCAGCTCCCGTGACCTCACTGAAGCTTTCTTT. It encodes CASSRDLTEAFF.

The genes are TRBV19 and TRBJ2-7; D gene unclear. V lost 4 bases and J 0 bases, leaving 13 bases between the germline ends. Germline V lookup: CDR1 LNHDA, CDR2 SQIVND (reference sequence). This CDR3 comprises 15 residues. The CDR3 sequence is CASSTSQAASYEQYF. The CDR3, as DNA: TGTGCCAGTAGTACCTCCCAGGCGGCCTCCTACGAGCAGTACTTC.

Points on this clonotype: Being one base from a much bigger clone, this may be a read error. The chain couples TRBV24-1 to TRBJ2-3; D is unclear. The last part of the DNA fits TRBJ1-5 better; the J call may be wrong. Germline V gene lookup returns CDR1 KGHDR and CDR2 SFDVKD. This CDR3 has 13 amino acids. Here the CDR3 reads CATSDLYTDTQHF. In nucleotides, the CDR3 is TGTGCCACCAGTGATTTGTACACAGATACGCAGCATTTT.

This clonotype was detected many times. This sequence joins TRBV30 and TRBJ2-7, with D possibly being TRBD1 (5 bases). V lost 4 bases and J lost 7, with 20 bases in between. Looked up from germline, CDR1 is GTSNPN and CDR2 is SVGIG (reference sequence). There are 14 residues in the CDR3. CDR3 in amino acids: CAWNLGSPKGEQYF. As DNA, the CDR3 is TGTGCCTGGAATCTAGGTAGTCCCAAGGGGGAGCAGTACTTC.

Worth noting for this clonotype: A read error is possible here, since a much larger clone lies one base away. This chain uses TRBV7-6 with TRBJ1-3; D is uncertain. The CDR3 consists of 15 residues. Per germline, CDR1 SGHVS and CDR2 FNYEAQ. CDR3 amino acids: CASSLLGNSGNPIYF. CDR3 coding DNA: TGTGCCAGCAGCTTACTGGGTAACTCTGGAAACCCCATATATTTT.

This clonotype showed up many times. The chain links TRBV3-1 to TRBJ2-7, with D perhaps matching TRBD2 (6 bases). V shed 2 bases and J shed 7 bases, with 21 bases lying between them. Germline V gene lookup returns CDR1 LGHDT and CDR2 YNNKEL (reference sequence). The CDR3 runs 16 residues. CDR3 bases: TGTGCCAGCAGCCAATTCTGGACTGGGGGACTTCGGGAGCAGTACTTC. Amino acids: CASSQFWTGGLREQYF.

The chain recombines TRBV6-2 or TRBV6-3 with TRBJ2-7; D may match TRBD1 or TRBD2 (5 bases each). Trimming took 8 bases from V and 0 from J, leaving 14 bases between them. This CDR3 has 14 residues. The germline CDR1 and CDR2 sequences are MNHEY and SVGEGT. The CDR3 protein is CASCSRGYSYEQYF. CDR3 DNA sequence: TGTGCCAGCTGTTCGAGGGGATACTCCTACGAGCAGTACTTC.

The gene calls are TRBV9 and TRBJ2-4; 8 nucleotides match TRBD2. The trim removed 0 bases at V and 0 bases at J, leaving 5 bases unmatched. Germline V gene lookup returns CDR1 SGDLS and CDR2 YYNGEE. This CDR3 is 17 amino acids long. The CDR3 sequence is CASSVDGGGLAKNIQYF. CDR3 nucleotide sequence: TGTGCCAGCAGCGTAGACGGGGGGGGACTAGCCAAAAACATTCAGTACTTC.